This T cell receptor (beta chain) was found in a study of CD8 T cells in ankylosing spondylitis. Many counts were recorded for this clonotype. Its antigen is not identified. Points from the study as a whole: Within ankylosing spondylitis blood, a TCR beta motif made up of roughly eight highly homologous variants appeared to be characteristic.

CDR3 length: 13 residues. Per germline, CDR1 SEHNR and CDR2 FQNEAQ (reference sequence). V shed 6 bases and J shed 2 bases, with 10 bases lying between them. TCRdb passed the 5' RACE reads through MiXCR, listing each CDR3 protein once. This sample carries 330,000 or so distinct CDR3 sequences, less than 9.5% of them seen once, and the ten largest clones take about 14%. The chain couples TRBV7-9 to TRBJ2-5; D gene ambiguous. Material for sequencing was blood, either unsorted or a sorted T cell fraction (not recorded which). The sequence was collected from a male donor with ankylosing spondylitis. In DNA, the CDR3 is TGTGCCAGCAGTCAAAAAGCACAAGAGACCCAGTACTTC. Translating it yields CASSQKAQETQYF.